The 10 T cell receptor beta chains below come from one sample, sequenced in a study of blood T cell repertoires in COVID-19. Assay used: immunoSEQ multiplex PCR; TCRdb lists only in-frame clones, some missing. Of some 220,000 clones detected, approximately 86% appear once; the ten largest clones hold around 5.9%. Source material: peripheral blood. These receptors came from a human donor in a cohort sampled during active COVID-19.

This chain joins TRBV5-6 and TRBJ2-2; the D is unclear. Trimming removed 2 bases from V and 8 bases from J, with 7 bases in between. The CDR3 loop spans 12 amino acids. Looked up from germline, CDR1 is SGHDT and CDR2 is YYEEEE. CDR3 bases: TGTGCCAGCAGCTTCATTAGTGGGGAGCTGTTTTTT. It codes for CASSFISGELFF.

This rearrangement joins TRBV3-1 (or the pseudogene TRBV3-2) to TRBJ2-7, with TRBD2 identical over 8 bases. This CDR3 is built from 13 residues. Germline lookup yields CDR1 LGHDT and CDR2 YNNKEL (reference sequence). After removal of 8 bases from V and 6 bases from J, the junction contained 9 bases not matched to a gene. DNA of the CDR3: TGTGCCAGCGCAACCGGGACTAGTTCCGAGCAGTACTTC. It translates to CASATGTSSEQYF.

The chain uses TRBV20-1 and TRBJ2-2; D call uncertain. V was pared by 3 bases and J by 4 bases, with 12 bases between. The CDR3 runs 14 residues. The germline V gene encodes CDR1 DFQATT and CDR2 SNEGSKA (reference sequence). This CDR3 reads CSASRRQLTGELFF. The CDR3 DNA is TGCAGTGCTAGTAGGCGGCAGCTCACCGGGGAGCTGTTTTTT.

The rearrangement links TRBV5-4 to TRBJ1-4, with a tentative D call TRBD1 (5 bases). The CDR3 has 14 amino acids. CDR1 SGHNT and CDR2 YYREEE come from the germline V gene (reference sequence). V lost 5 bases, J lost 6 bases, and 14 bases lay in between. CDR3 DNA: TGTGCCAGCAGTCCTGGAGCGGGGGATGAAAAACTGTTTTTT. Translating gives CASSPGAGDEKLFF.

V usage is TRBV2 and J usage is TRBJ1-6; D gene unclear. V dropped 8 bases and J dropped 0 bases, with 8 bases sitting between them. The V gene's germline CDR1 is SNHLY and CDR2 FYNNEI. CDR3 size: 14 residues. The CDR3 bases are TGTGCCAGCCTGGAGAGCTCCTATAATTCACCCCTCCACTTT. This sequence encodes CASLESSYNSPLHF.

The sample holds one count of this clone. This chain connects TRBV7-6 to TRBJ2-7; TRBD2 matches at 7 bases. Germline V lookup: CDR1 SGHVS, CDR2 FNYEAQ. The CDR3 is made up of 17 amino acids. J gave up 7 bases and V 1 base, and 16 bases lay outside the gene matches. The CDR3: CASSLGRGRGIGGEQYF. The CDR3, as DNA: TGTGCCAGCAGCTTAGGTCGTGGCCGGGGGATCGGGGGGGAGCAGTACTTC.

With regard to this clone: Different DNA sequences within this sample yield the same CDR3. The chain has TRBV5-1 and TRBJ1-1; D possibly corresponds to TRBD1 (5 bases). Trimming left V 2 bases short and J 0 bases short, with 8 bases between. Looked up from germline, CDR1 is SGHRS and CDR2 is YFSETQ. There are 14 residues in the CDR3. This CDR3 is CASSFGGMNTEAFF. The DNA for the CDR3 is TGCGCCAGCAGCTTTGGGGGGATGAACACTGAAGCTTTCTTT.

The genes are TRBV28 and TRBJ2-5; 8 bases match TRBD2. From germline, CDR1 is MDHEN and CDR2 SYDVKM. The J segment lost 5 bases and the V segment lost 6 bases, leaving 11 bases of the junction unmatched. The CDR3 has 15 residues. For the CDR3, the DNA is TGTGCCAGCAGGTCAGCGGGAGCGGGTATCGAGACCCAGTACTTC. Residues: CASRSAGAGIETQYF.

This clone was counted between two and nine times. The gene calls are TRBV28 and TRBJ2-1; 16 bases match TRBD2. CDR3 length: 21 amino acids. Germline CDR1 and CDR2: MDHEN and SYDVKM. Trimming took 5 bases from V and 0 from J; bases not matched to a gene: 13. CDR3 protein: CASSPPGLAGGRYSSYNEQFF. DNA of the CDR3: TGTGCCAGCAGTCCCCCGGGACTAGCGGGAGGGCGGTATAGCTCCTACAATGAGCAGTTCTTC.

The chain combines TRBV5-1 with TRBJ1-1; TRBD1 matches at 7 bases. Per germline, CDR1 SGHRS and CDR2 YFSETQ. J was trimmed by 1 base and V by 3 bases; bases with no gene match: 6. The CDR3 loop spans 15 amino acids. The CDR3, as DNA: TGCGCCAGCAGCTACACGGACAGGAGGAACACTGAAGCTTTCTTT. Its protein product is CASSYTDRRNTEAFF. Variable domain in full (rest from reference TRBV5-1 and TRBJ1-1): KAGVTQTPRYLIKTRGQQVTLSCSPISGHRSVSWYQQTPGQGLQFLFEYFSETQRNKGNFPGRFSGRQFSNSRSEMNVSTLELGDSALYLCASSYTDRRNTEAFFGQGTRLTVV.